This TCR beta chain was captured in a study of T cell clones after liver transplantation. TCRdb keeps only in-frame clones here, not all; method: immunoSEQ multiplex PCR. Here the sample spans 50,000 or so clones, approximately 71% being singletons. The CDR3 has 15 residues. Deletions cut 2 bases from V and 0 bases from J, with 7 bases between. The germline V gene encodes CDR1 MNHEY and CDR2 SVGAGI. This chain connects TRBV6-5 to TRBJ2-2; D is unresolved. This receptor was obtained from a human patient who received a liver transplant. Some T cells may be graft donor cells. Sequenced material: CD4+ T cells from blood, taken around 4.5 years after liver transplant. The CDR3 DNA sequence: TGTGCCAGCAGTTACGGGAAGACGAACACCGGGGAGCTGTTTTTT. It translates to CASSYGKTNTGELFF.